Listed here is a single TCR beta chain. What it recognizes is unknown. These data come from a study of monozygotic twins with inflammatory bowel disease. General study points: Repertoires of patients may have been made more variable by differing immunosuppressive treatments. Fewer shared clonotypes with others were found in IBD patients than in healthy twins, especially with disease activity. Comparison of concordant versus discordant twins revealed no difference in repertoire similarity, possibly due to limited power.

From its re-call of the 5' RACE reads, TCRdb lists each CDR3 protein once, without DNA. The clone table shows 150,000 to 200,000 distinct CDR3 sequences, with the ten largest holding 2.4%. Germline values: CDR1 MNHEY, CDR2 SVGAGI. The CDR3 consists of 12 residues. The specimen was blood. The TCR originated in a human donor with ulcerative colitis or Crohn's disease, or a healthy co-twin of an affected twin (not recorded which). The rearrangement uses TRBV6-5 and TRBJ1-3; the D call of TRBD1 rests on TCRdb alone, since no DNA is present to check it. The CDR3 is CACSGSGNTIYF.